These 26 T cell receptor beta chains share one sample of origin, sequenced in a study of spatial heterogeneity in lung cancer. Time point of the sample: sample taken at primary tumor resection. Frozen PBMC, nontumor lung or tumor provided whole RNA, which was sequenced unsorted. TCRdb itself ran the 5' RACE reads through MiXCR, one entry per CDR3 protein. The data show some 8,700 distinct CDR3 sequences, with under 9% seen just once and around 27% held by the top ten. This material consisted of PBMCs, taken at surgery. Receptors originate from a female donor with early-stage non-small cell lung cancer.

This clonotype is categorized as medium-sized. The rearrangement joins TRBV6-5 to TRBJ2-3; D call uncertain. Germline values: CDR1 MNHEY, CDR2 SVGAGI. This CDR3 region has 14 residues. V lost 5 bases and J 6 bases, leaving 15 bases between the germline ends. The CDR3 bases are TGTGCCAGCAGTCTTCAGACTGTTCTCGATACGCAGTATTTT. Protein: CASSLQTVLDTQYF.

In its sample, this clonotype ranks as medium-sized (0.01 to 0.1%). The genes are TRBV11-1 and TRBJ2-7; D is possibly TRBD1 (6 bases). The CDR3 runs 16 residues. Germline CDR1 and CDR2: SGHAT and FQDESV (reference sequence). The V gene lost 5 bases and the J gene lost 3 bases, with 20 bases spanning the gap. CDR3 sequence: CASSPRLSGRGYEQYF. CDR3 coding DNA: TGTGCCAGCAGCCCGAGGTTATCGGGCAGGGGCTACGAGCAGTACTTC. The entire variable domain, with the rest obtained from reference TRBV11-1 and TRBJ2-7, is as follows: EAEVAQSPRYKITEKSQAVAFWCDPISGHATLYWYRQILGQGPELLVQFQDESVVDDSQLPKDRFSAERLKGVDSTLKIQPAELGDSAMYLCASSPRLSGRGYEQYFGPGTRLTVT.

There are many counts of this clonotype. This chain joins TRBV7-3 and TRBJ2-1; D perhaps matches TRBD2 (5 bases). The V gene's germline CDR1 is SGHTA and CDR2 FQGTGA. CDR3 size: 13 residues. V dropped 4 bases and J dropped 3 bases, with 7 bases sitting between them. CDR3 nucleotides: TGTGCCAGCAGCTCGGGGAGCTACAATGAGCAGTTCTTC. Amino acids: CASSSGSYNEQFF.

This clonotype occurred many times. V and J are TRBV7-3 and TRBJ2-2, with D possibly matching TRBD1 (5 bases). This CDR3 comprises 14 residues. V gave up 5 bases and J gave up 3 bases, with 10 bases separating them. CDR1 SGHTA and CDR2 FQGTGA come from the germline V gene. In nucleotides, the CDR3 is TGTGCCAGCAGCCCACAGGCGGACACCGGGGAGCTGTTTTTT. Residues: CASSPQADTGELFF.

This clonotype was found a few times. DNA of the CDR3: TGTGCCAGCAGTAGGACTAGCGGGGGCGCTAGCACAGATACGCAGTATTTT. It translates to CASSRTSGGASTDTQYF. The chain uses TRBV3-1 and TRBJ2-3, with 13 bases identical to TRBD2. Germline assignment: CDR1 LGHDT and CDR2 YNNKEL (reference sequence). Unmatched junction bases numbered 6, after V lost 6 bases and J lost 0 bases. The CDR3 is 17 residues long.

This clonotype was seen a few times. The rearrangement links TRBV3-1 to TRBJ2-4; D not resolved. The CDR3 is 17 residues long. Deletions cut 1 base from V and 6 bases from J, with 19 bases between. Looked up from germline, CDR1 is LGHDT and CDR2 is YNNKEL (reference sequence). The CDR3 DNA follows: TGTGCCAGCAGCCAAGGGGAAGGGCTAGAACGACCAAACATTCAGTACTTC. It codes for CASSQGEGLERPNIQYF.

By share, this clonotype ranks as medium-sized. The chain joins TRBV3-1 to TRBJ1-1, with TRBD1 matching 9 bases. CDR1 and CDR2 (germline): LGHDT, YNNKEL (reference sequence). The junction had 6 bases not matched to a gene; V was cut back by 4 bases and J by 3 bases. CDR3 length: 15 amino acids. CDR3 coding DNA: TGTGCCAGCAGCCTACCGGGACAGGGCGACACTGAAGCTTTCTTT. This encodes CASSLPGQGDTEAFF. Full variable domain (remainder filled in from reference TRBV3-1 and TRBJ1-1): DTAVSQTPKYLVTQMGNDKSIKCEQNLGHDTMYWYKQDSKKFLKIMFSYNNKELIINETVPNRFSPKSPDKAHLNLHINSLELGDSAVYFCASSLPGQGDTEAFFGQGTRLTVV.

This clonotype was counted many times. This chain connects TRBV6-5 to TRBJ1-6; D is uncertain. V was pared by 6 bases and J by 8 bases, with 14 bases between. The CDR3 length is 14 residues. Germline V gene lookup returns CDR1 MNHEY and CDR2 SVGAGI. In DNA, the CDR3 is TGTGCCAGCAGCCGGGAGTTCTTCGATTCACCCCTCCACTTT. Amino acid sequence: CASSREFFDSPLHF.

This clonotype has ten or more counts. This sequence joins TRBV11-2 and TRBJ1-2; 7 positions agree with TRBD1. V gave up 4 bases and J gave up 6 bases; unmatched junction bases: 8. The length of the CDR3 is 14 residues. The germline CDR1 and CDR2 sequences are SGHAT and FQNNGV. CDR3 amino acids: CASSSPTTGNGYTF. As DNA, the CDR3 is TGTGCCAGCAGCTCGCCCACGACAGGGAATGGCTACACCTTC. The complete variable domain, with remaining parts taken from reference TRBV11-2 and TRBJ1-2, reads EAGVAQSPRYKIIEKRQSVAFWCNPISGHATLYWYQQILGQGPKLLIQFQNNGVVDDSQLPKDRFSAERLKGVDSTLKIQPAKLEDSAVYLCASSSPTTGNGYTFGSGTRLTVV.

The chain joins TRBV19 to TRBJ1-2, with D possibly matching TRBD1 (5 bases). The CDR3 is 13 residues long. Trimming left V 4 bases short and J 4 bases short, with 10 bases between. CDR1 and CDR2 from the germline V gene are LNHDA and SQIVND (reference sequence). The CDR3 nucleotides are TGTGCCAGTAGTAACAGGTGGCTCTATGGCTACACCTTC. Protein: CASSNRWLYGYTF.

This clonotype is judged medium-sized. The rearrangement uses TRBV20-1 and TRBJ2-6; perhaps TRBD1 as D (5 bases). CDR3 length: 18 residues. Germline V CDR1 and CDR2: DFQATT, SNEGSKA (reference sequence). V dropped 3 bases and J dropped 0 bases, with 18 bases sitting between them. The CDR3, as DNA: TGCAGTGCTAGCGGGCCCGGATTTGACAGCTCTGGGGCCAACGTCCTGACTTTC. The encoded protein is CSASGPGFDSSGANVLTF.

This clonotype was found many times. The V call is TRBV3-1, the J call TRBJ2-3; tentatively, D is TRBD1 or TRBD2 (6 bases each). Germline values: CDR1 LGHDT, CDR2 YNNKEL (reference sequence). The V gene lost 4 bases and the J gene lost 5 bases, with 19 bases spanning the gap. The CDR3 runs 16 residues. DNA of the CDR3: TGTGCCAGCAGCCCACTCGGGGGCGCATGGGGAGATACGCAGTATTTT. Amino acid sequence: CASSPLGGAWGDTQYF.

This clonotype was observed a handful of times. The chain employs TRBV12-3 or TRBV12-4 and TRBJ2-7; the D gene is possibly TRBD2 (5 bases). The CDR3 has 15 residues. Deletions cut 3 bases from V and 9 bases from J, with 21 bases between. The CDR3 DNA follows: TGTGCCAGCAGTTTGGGAGACACCTTCAAGGCGGGGCAGTACTTC. Its protein is CASSLGDTFKAGQYF.

V gene TRBV20-1 combines with J gene TRBJ2-7; no firm D call. This CDR3 is 15 amino acids long. The germline V gene encodes CDR1 DFQATT and CDR2 SNEGSKA (reference sequence). The V and J ends lost 0 bases and 2 bases respectively, with 14 bases between them. CDR3 nucleotide sequence: TGCAGTGCTAGAGATGGTGGGGAATTAACCTACGAGCAGTACTTC. Translating it yields CSARDGGELTYEQYF.

This clonotype was picked up a small number of times. The chain uses TRBV5-1 and TRBJ2-5; 7 bases are a match to TRBD1. V lost 3 bases and J lost 5; bases outside the gene matches: 10. This CDR3 is 15 amino acids long. Germline assignment: CDR1 SGHRS and CDR2 YFSETQ. The CDR3 region has the DNA TGCGCCAGCAGCTCTCGAGGGGGCGCCGGTGAGACCCAGTACTTC. As protein: CASSSRGGAGETQYF.

This clonotype occurred many times. The chain uses TRBV4-1 and TRBJ1-1; 9 bases match TRBD1. V shed 1 base and J 4 bases; nucleotides not matched to a gene: 4. The germline V gene has CDR1 MGHRA and CDR2 YSYEKL. The CDR3 consists of 15 residues. CDR3 region: CASSQGQGVITEAFF. In DNA, the CDR3 is TGCGCCAGCAGCCAAGGACAGGGGGTCATCACTGAAGCTTTCTTT.

This clonotype has a handful of counts. The junction differs from germline at one of its ends, possibly a read error. The V gene is TRBV2, the J gene TRBJ2-2; perhaps TRBD1 as D (6 bases). CDR1 and CDR2 from the germline V gene are SNHLY and FYNNEI. CDR3 length equals 16 residues. The CDR3 sequence: CASSGQQGSNSGELFF. The CDR3 coding sequence is TGTGCCAGCAGTGGCCAACAGGGATCGAACAGCGGGGAGCTGTTTTTT.

The gene calls are TRBV5-1 and TRBJ1-1; 8 bases agree with TRBD1. The CDR3 loop spans 13 amino acids. Germline V lookup: CDR1 SGHRS, CDR2 YFSETQ. The V and J ends lost 3 bases and 5 bases, in that order; junction bases with no gene match: 3. In DNA, the CDR3 is TGCGCCAGCAGCTCCGACAGGGGAACTGAAGCTTTCTTT. This translates into CASSSDRGTEAFF.

The chain is built from TRBV29-1 and TRBJ2-5, with a possible D match to TRBD2 (6 bases). Germline-derived CDR1 and CDR2 are SQVTM and ANQGSEA. Between the trimmed V and J ends, which lost 5 bases and 5 bases, there was a span of 12 bases. The CDR3 is 12 amino acids. The CDR3 bases are TGCAGCGTTAGACTAGAGGCTGAGACCCAGTACTTC. It translates to CSVRLEAETQYF.

By share, this clonotype ranks as medium-sized. The V call is TRBV11-2, the J call TRBJ1-5, with unresolved D. The CDR3 sequence is 15 residues long. Germline-derived CDR1 and CDR2 are SGHAT and FQNNGV. V was pared by 2 bases and J by 0 bases, with 8 bases between. The CDR3 bases are TGTGCCAGCAGCTTACAGCCAGATAGCAATCAGCCCCAGCATTTT. This codes for CASSLQPDSNQPQHF.

This clonotype was detected ten times or more. V and J are TRBV20-1 and TRBJ1-2; TRBD1 matches 8 bases. V lost 7 bases, J lost 3 bases, and 7 bases stayed unmatched. Per the germline V gene, CDR1 is DFQATT and CDR2 is SNEGSKA (reference sequence). The CDR3 length is 13 residues. CDR3 protein: CSVTPGGDYGYTF. The CDR3 bases are TGCAGTGTCACGCCAGGGGGCGACTATGGCTACACCTTC.

In its sample, this clonotype was seen many times. V usage is TRBV20-1 and J usage is TRBJ2-5; D is ambiguous. Germline V gene data show CDR1 as DFQATT and CDR2 as SNEGSKA (reference sequence). V lost 0 bases to trimming and J lost 0 bases, with 11 bases between them. This CDR3 spans 15 amino acids. CDR3 residues: CSARDAQEYQETQYF. As DNA, the CDR3 is TGCAGTGCTAGAGATGCTCAGGAGTACCAAGAGACCCAGTACTTC.

Only a few counts were recorded for this clonotype. The chain uses TRBV14 and TRBJ2-7, with D possibly being TRBD2 (6 bases). Germline CDR1 SGHDN, CDR2 FVKESK. The CDR3 has 14 residues. V gave up 5 bases and J gave up 7 bases, with 18 bases separating them. CDR3 amino acids: CASSVTRPPSEQYF. DNA for the CDR3: TGTGCCAGCAGCGTGACTAGACCACCCTCAGAGCAGTACTTC.

In this sample, this clonotype turned up many times. This chain joins TRBV12-3 or TRBV12-4 and TRBJ2-1; 8 bases are a match to TRBD1. V was pared by 4 bases and J by 0 bases, with 5 bases of the junction left unmatched. There are 16 residues in the CDR3. The CDR3: CASSSGQVSSYNEQFF. CDR3 bases: TGTGCCAGCAGTTCGGGACAGGTCAGCTCCTACAATGAGCAGTTCTTC.

The genes are TRBV24-1 and TRBJ2-2; 9 bases map to TRBD1. With 9 bases clipped from V and 3 bases from J, the junction kept 4 bases outside the gene matches. CDR3 size: 14 residues. Per the germline V gene, CDR1 is KGHDR and CDR2 is SFDVKD. The CDR3 protein is CATSGQGYTGELFF. For the CDR3, the DNA is TGTGCCACCTCCGGACAGGGGTACACCGGGGAGCTGTTTTTT.

This clonotype is labeled as medium-sized. The CDR3 region has the DNA TGTGCCAGCAGCTTCGGGACGGATTATGGCTACACCTTC. It translates to CASSFGTDYGYTF. This chain joins TRBV7-2 and TRBJ1-2; a weak D match, TRBD1 (5 bases). The V end was cut by 3 bases, the J end by 5 bases, with 10 bases between. The CDR3 loop spans 13 amino acids. Germline-derived CDR1 and CDR2 are SGHTA and FQGNSA.